The 8 T cell receptor beta chains below were found in one sample sequenced in a study of T cells in localized non-small cell lung cancer. The table came from immunoSEQ multiplex PCR; TCRdb's copy has only in-frame clones and leaves some out. The sample lists around 28,000 clones, approximately 90% seen once, with around 2.8% in the top ten. The sample was peripheral blood, taken before any cancer treatment. These receptors were obtained from a woman aged 18-49 years with stage I lung adenocarcinoma.

The chain employs TRBV19 and TRBJ2-5, with D perhaps matching TRBD1 or TRBD2 (5 bases each). The CDR3 sequence is 14 residues long. V was clipped by 5 bases and J by 5 bases, with 15 bases between them. Per the germline V gene, CDR1 is LNHDA and CDR2 is SQIVND (reference sequence). The chain's CDR3 is CASSLGGSEETQYF. The DNA for the CDR3 is TGTGCCAGTAGTCTTGGGGGATCTGAGGAGACCCAGTACTTC.

The chain is built from TRBV19 and TRBJ2-2; D gene ambiguous. The CDR3 is 14 amino acids. In germline, CDR1 is LNHDA, CDR2 SQIVND (reference sequence). Trimming took off 7 bases at V and 0 bases at J, with 9 bases between the two ends. Here the CDR3 reads CASKGMANTGELFF. The CDR3 coding sequence is TGTGCCAGTAAAGGAATGGCGAACACCGGGGAGCTGTTTTTT.

As DNA, the CDR3 is TGTGCCAGCAGCGTCGGGACAGCTAGGAATCAGCCCCAGCATTTT. Protein product: CASSVGTARNQPQHF. The V call is TRBV7-2, the J call TRBJ1-5; 7 nucleotides match TRBD1. Germline V gives CDR1 SGHTA, CDR2 FQGNSA. CDR3 length: 15 amino acids. The J segment lost 4 bases and the V segment lost 5 bases, leaving 8 bases of the junction unmatched.

This clone was recorded once. This rearrangement joins TRBV6-4 to TRBJ2-1; D not certain. Germline-derived CDR1 and CDR2 are MRHNA and SNTAGT. The CDR3 extends over 12 amino acids. The V and J ends lost 7 bases and 4 bases respectively, with 8 bases between them. In DNA, the CDR3 is TGTGCCAGCAAACAAACATACAATGAGCAGTTCTTC. This encodes CASKQTYNEQFF.

The chain joins TRBV4-1 to TRBJ2-1; the D gene is possibly TRBD2 (6 bases). V shed 0 bases and J shed 1 base, with 10 bases lying between them. Germline V CDR1 and CDR2: MGHRA, YSYEKL. This CDR3 has 16 amino acids. In DNA, the CDR3 is TGCGCCAGCAGCCAAGAGGAGCGGGCTTCCTACAATGAGCAGTTCTTC. Its protein is CASSQEERASYNEQFF.

The J gene is TRBJ2-1, the V gene TRBV11-2, with a tentative D call TRBD1 (6 bases). Germline V gives CDR1 SGHAT, CDR2 FQNNGV. V was pared by 6 bases and J by 1 base, with 25 bases between. The CDR3 is 19 amino acids. CDR3 protein: CASRSIQDRQPPSYNEQFF. The DNA for the CDR3 is TGTGCCAGCAGATCGATACAAGACAGGCAGCCCCCTTCCTACAATGAGCAGTTCTTC.

The gene calls are TRBV11-3 and TRBJ1-1; the D gene is possibly TRBD1 (6 bases). The CDR3 consists of 12 residues. Trimming pared 3 bases from V and 5 bases from J, leaving 7 bases between. Germline loops: CDR1 SGHNT, CDR2 YENEEA. CDR3 nucleotides: TGTGCCAGCAGCTTGCAGGGGACTGAAGCTTTCTTT. Amino acids: CASSLQGTEAFF.

The CDR3, as DNA: TGTGCCAGCAGCGAGGGGTTTCACGAGCAGTACTTC. Its protein is CASSEGFHEQYF. The chain uses TRBV28 and TRBJ2-7; perhaps D is TRBD1 or TRBD2 (5 bases each). The V end lost 6 bases, the J end lost 5 bases, and 11 bases lay between the germline ends. CDR3 length: 12 amino acids. Germline V gene sequence: CDR1 MDHEN, CDR2 SYDVKM.